This note documents a single TCR beta chain sequence. The data were taken from a study of cytomegalovirus exposure and HLA in healthy donors. 60 Vbeta and 13 Jbeta primers were used in PCR. Sequenced by immunoSEQ multiplex PCR; TCRdb stores in-frame clones only, minus some. The sample has fewer than 100,000 clones, approximately 80% seen once. Germline V lookup: CDR1 PRHDT, CDR2 FYEKMQ (reference sequence). The CDR3 is 15 residues long. Trimming cost V 0 bases and J 3 bases; bases outside gene matches: 4. The TCR sequence derives from a man in his 60s in good health and CMV-seropositive. The sequencing input was PBMCs. This chain links TRBV13 with TRBJ2-7; 8 bases line up with TRBD1. This CDR3 reads CASSLGDRENYEQYF. CDR3 sequence (DNA): TGTGCCAGCAGCTTAGGGGACAGGGAAAACTACGAGCAGTACTTC.